The 20 T cell receptor beta chains below were found in one sample sequenced in a study of shared clonotypes between healthy human individuals (dated by TCRdb to 2018 to 2021). Libraries were built with the immunoSEQ multiplex PCR assay. Entries here come from immuneACCESS through TCRdb and include only in-frame sequences with V and J called. Some clones fail to appear in such tables; in the studies checked, an unresolved V gene covers under half of the shortfall, and the cause of the remainder is unknown. This sample is represented by 1,500,000 or so clones; roughly 96% of them were singletons. 1% to 1.5% of the sample comes from the top ten. The sample was naive CD4+ T cells sorted from blood. The sample's cell subset or site label, decoded: CD45RA+ positively selected. These receptors all stem from a man aged 25-45 years in good health.

The chain is built from TRBV9 and TRBJ1-1; tentatively, D is TRBD1 (5 bases). The CDR3 consists of 15 residues. V lost 3 bases to trimming and J lost 0 bases, with 12 bases between them. The V gene's germline CDR1 is SGDLS and CDR2 YYNGEE. The CDR3 DNA sequence: TGTGCCAGCAGCGGATCGGGACGGTTGAACACTGAAGCTTTCTTT. Translating it yields CASSGSGRLNTEAFF.

This chain uses TRBV5-1 with TRBJ2-7, with D perhaps being TRBD1 or TRBD2 (5 bases each). V lost 2 bases and J lost 5, with 14 bases in between. Germline-derived CDR1 and CDR2 are SGHRS and YFSETQ. The CDR3 runs to 14 residues. The CDR3 here is CASSLGTEGDEQYF. As DNA, the CDR3 is TGCGCCAGCAGCTTAGGGACCGAGGGCGACGAGCAGTACTTC. Full variable domain (missing parts from reference TRBV5-1 and TRBJ2-7): KAGVTQTPRYLIKTRGQQVTLSCSPISGHRSVSWYQQTPGQGLQFLFEYFSETQRNKGNFPGRFSGRQFSNSRSEMNVSTLELGDSALYLCASSLGTEGDEQYFGPGTRLTVT.

The chain couples TRBV10-3 to TRBJ2-5; D perhaps matches TRBD2 (5 bases). V gave up 7 bases and J gave up 3 bases, with 12 bases separating them. The germline gives CDR1 ENHRY, CDR2 SYGVKD. The CDR3 covers 13 residues. In DNA, the CDR3 is TGTGCCATCACGGCGGGTAGGGAAGAGACCCAGTACTTC. It encodes CAITAGREETQYF.

The chain employs TRBV29-1 and TRBJ2-3; D unclear. The CDR3 consists of 14 residues. Germline V lookup: CDR1 SQVTM, CDR2 ANQGSEA. The ends were cut back, 7 bases at V and 4 bases at J, with 18 bases in the middle. CDR3 nucleotide sequence: TGCAGCGCCAAATTGGGGAATGGGGCAGATACGCAGTATTTT. This encodes CSAKLGNGADTQYF.

About this clone: Other DNA sequences of this sample code for an identical CDR3. This chain links TRBV5-4 with TRBJ1-4; D is perhaps TRBD1 (5 bases). CDR3 length equals 14 residues. Germline values: CDR1 SGHNT, CDR2 YYREEE (reference sequence). The V end lost 1 base, the J end lost 6 bases, and 10 bases lay between the germline ends. The CDR3 sequence: CASSLWQGDEKLFF. CDR3 nucleotide sequence: TGTGCCAGCAGCTTGTGGCAGGGCGATGAAAAACTGTTTTTT.

V and J are TRBV5-1 and TRBJ2-7; D may be TRBD2 (6 bases). The germline V gene encodes CDR1 SGHRS and CDR2 YFSETQ. Deletions cut 4 bases from V and 5 bases from J, with 22 bases between. CDR3 length: 16 amino acids. The CDR3 sequence: CASSRRAGTIGNEQYF. CDR3 coding DNA: TGCGCCAGCAGCCGGCGTGCGGGGACCATCGGGAACGAGCAGTACTTC.

This clone was seen once. The V gene is TRBV7-6, the J gene TRBJ2-2; D is unclear. CDR3 length equals 21 residues. With 5 bases removed from V and 7 bases from J, the gap between germline ends came to 35 bases. Germline V gene sequence: CDR1 SGHVS, CDR2 FNYEAQ. CDR3 region: CASSLRPPEVALPGWGGELFF. In DNA form, the CDR3 reads TGTGCCAGCAGCCTGAGACCCCCTGAGGTAGCCCTCCCAGGATGGGGCGGGGAGCTGTTTTTT.

The chain couples TRBV13 to TRBJ2-7, with 10 bases aligning to TRBD2. Trimming took 5 bases from V and 3 from J; bases not matched to a gene: 4. The CDR3 has 14 residues. Germline CDR1 is PRHDT and CDR2 is FYEKMQ (reference sequence). The CDR3 sequence: CASSRTSGVYEQYF. As DNA, the CDR3 is TGTGCCAGCAGCCGGACTAGCGGCGTCTACGAGCAGTACTTC. Looking up the rest from reference TRBV13 and TRBJ2-7 gives the full variable domain: AAGVIQSPRHLIKEKRETATLKCYPIPRHDTVYWYQQGPGQDPQFLISFYEKMQSDKGSIPDRFSAQQFSDYHSELNMSSLELGDSALYFCASSRTSGVYEQYFGPGTRLTVT.

The chain has TRBV5-4 and TRBJ2-7; D gene unclear. V lost 0 bases, J lost 3 bases, and 16 bases lay in between. This CDR3 has 16 residues. Germline assignment: CDR1 SGHNT and CDR2 YYREEE (reference sequence). DNA for the CDR3: TGTGCCAGCAGCTTGGACCCAACCCCCTCCTTCTACGAGCAGTACTTC. It encodes CASSLDPTPSFYEQYF.

The chain employs TRBV7-3 and TRBJ1-2, with D maybe TRBD1 (6 bases). The CDR3 loop spans 15 amino acids. Trimming removed 2 bases at V and 3 bases at J, with 13 bases between. Germline values: CDR1 SGHTA, CDR2 FQGTGA. The CDR3 region is CASSLVGGRDYGYTF. CDR3 DNA: TGTGCCAGCAGCTTAGTGGGGGGCCGAGACTATGGCTACACCTTC.

The CDR3 is CASSPQGGDGTDTQYF. The CDR3 DNA reads TGCGCCAGCAGCCCCCAAGGTGGGGATGGCACAGATACGCAGTATTTT. The V call is TRBV4-3, the J call TRBJ2-3, with D unresolved. This CDR3 has 16 residues. The V gene's germline CDR1 is LGHNA and CDR2 YSLEER. V lost 4 bases and J 1 base, leaving 15 bases between the germline ends.

The chain links TRBV5-1 to TRBJ2-2, with 16 nucleotides matching TRBD2. There are 18 residues in the CDR3. Germline V gene sequence: CDR1 SGHRS, CDR2 YFSETQ. V gave up 3 bases and J gave up 4 bases; unmatched junction bases: 6. CDR3 amino acids: CASSSGLAGGSLTGELFF. The DNA for the CDR3 is TGCGCCAGCAGCTCGGGACTAGCGGGAGGGTCGCTCACCGGGGAGCTGTTTTTT.

This chain uses TRBV7-2 with TRBJ2-1, with a tentative D call TRBD2 (6 bases). Germline V gene lookup returns CDR1 SGHTA and CDR2 FQGNSA. Deletions cut 6 bases from V and 2 bases from J, with 11 bases between. There are 14 residues in the CDR3. CDR3 region: CASSSGNAYNEQFF. The DNA of the CDR3 is TGTGCCAGCAGTAGCGGAAATGCCTACAATGAGCAGTTCTTC.

The chain carries TRBV7-9 and TRBJ2-4; 9 bases line up with TRBD1. Germline CDR1 SEHNR, CDR2 FQNEAQ (reference sequence). The length of the CDR3 is 18 residues. V was clipped by 5 bases and J by 1 base; unmatched bases: 12. The DNA of the CDR3 is TGTGCCAGCAGCCCCTTGGACAGGGGTTTTTCGGCCAAAAACATTCAGTACTTC. Protein product: CASSPLDRGFSAKNIQYF.

The gene calls are TRBV7-9 and TRBJ2-1, with 11 bases fitting TRBD2. Germline loops: CDR1 SEHNR, CDR2 FQNEAQ (reference sequence). This CDR3 is 17 amino acids long. With V trimmed by 5 bases and J by 4 bases, 10 bases remained unmatched. CDR3 amino acids: CASSQGSLAGVYNEQFF. The DNA for the CDR3 is TGTGCCAGCAGCCAGGGCTCACTAGCGGGAGTTTACAATGAGCAGTTCTTC.

The rearrangement links TRBV15 to TRBJ2-7; unclear D gene. V lost 0 bases and J lost 6, with 15 bases in between. The length of the CDR3 is 15 residues. In germline, CDR1 is LNHNV, CDR2 YYDKDF (reference sequence). CDR3 DNA: TGTGCCACCAGCAGAGATCGTCAGGATTTTGCCGAGCAGTACTTC. It is translated as CATSRDRQDFAEQYF.

V and J are TRBV7-8 and TRBJ2-1, with 8 bases that match TRBD1. Germline V gene data show CDR1 as SGHVS and CDR2 as FQNEAQ. The CDR3 sequence is 16 residues long. V was pared by 4 bases and J by 6 bases, with 11 bases of the junction left unmatched. In DNA form, the CDR3 reads TGTGCCAGCAGCTCACTACGGACAGGGCGAGGCAATGAGCAGTTCTTC. Its protein product is CASSSLRTGRGNEQFF.

This clone was observed once. The rearrangement links TRBV7-9 to TRBJ2-1, with 7 bases fitting TRBD2. This CDR3 has 12 amino acids. J gave up 15 bases and V 5 bases, and 10 bases lay outside the gene matches. The germline gives CDR1 SEHNR, CDR2 FQNEAQ (reference sequence). This CDR3 is CASSPLLAHLFF. The CDR3 region has the DNA TGTGCCAGCAGCCCCCTACTAGCGCACCTGTTCTTC.

Comments on this clone: The same CDR3 can be traced to other DNA sequences in this sample. The chain employs TRBV5-4 and TRBJ2-7; 9 bases are shared with TRBD1. V dropped 4 bases and J dropped 5; count of bases not matched to a gene: 4. The germline CDR1 and CDR2 sequences are SGHNT and YYREEE (reference sequence). This CDR3 comprises 13 residues. The CDR3 loop is CASSLQGADEQYF. The CDR3 DNA is TGTGCCAGCAGCCTACAGGGGGCCGACGAGCAGTACTTC.

CDR3 residues: CASSDHNYGYTF. The CDR3 bases are TGCGCCAGCAGTGATCATAACTATGGCTACACCTTC. The chain is built from TRBV10-1 and TRBJ1-2; no reliable D call. The germline gives CDR1 WNHNN, CDR2 SYGVQD (reference sequence). V was shortened by 3 bases and J by 1 base, with 3 bases between the two germline ends. The CDR3 runs to 12 residues.